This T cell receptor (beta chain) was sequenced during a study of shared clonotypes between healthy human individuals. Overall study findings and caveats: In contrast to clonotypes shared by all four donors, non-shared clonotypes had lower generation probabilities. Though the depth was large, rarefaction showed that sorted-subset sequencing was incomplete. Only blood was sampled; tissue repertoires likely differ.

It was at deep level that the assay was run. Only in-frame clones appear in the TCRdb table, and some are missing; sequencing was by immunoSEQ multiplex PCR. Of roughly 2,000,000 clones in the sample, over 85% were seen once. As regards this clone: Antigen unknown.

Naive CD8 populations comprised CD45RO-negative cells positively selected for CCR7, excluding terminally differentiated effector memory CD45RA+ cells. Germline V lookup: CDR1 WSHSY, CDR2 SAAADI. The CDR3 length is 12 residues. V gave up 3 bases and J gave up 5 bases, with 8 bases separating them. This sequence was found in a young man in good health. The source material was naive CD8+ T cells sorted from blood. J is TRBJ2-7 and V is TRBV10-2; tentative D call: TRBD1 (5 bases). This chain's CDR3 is CASSEGVHEQYF. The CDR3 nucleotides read TGCGCCAGCAGTGAAGGGGTCCACGAGCAGTACTTC.